Shown below are 32 T cell receptor beta chains from a single sample sequenced in a study of T cell changes during pregnancy in multiple sclerosis (dated by TCRdb to between 2017 and 2020). The method was the immunoSEQ multiplex PCR assay. TCRdb holds this immuneACCESS table with in-frame rearrangements only. Some clones are missing; in checked studies, unresolved V genes explain under half, and the rest has no known cause. This sample holds about 70,000 clones; 90% to 95% were observed only once. Approximately 0.63% of the sample is taken by the ten largest. The sample was peripheral blood, taken in the third trimester of pregnancy. These receptors were collected from a female donor with multiple sclerosis, enrolled in a pregnancy study.

The chain joins TRBV15 to TRBJ1-2, with 9 bases that match TRBD1. Germline V gene data show CDR1 as LNHNV and CDR2 as YYDKDF (reference sequence). V dropped 3 bases and J dropped 8; count of bases not matched to a gene: 7. The CDR3 sequence is 14 residues long. CDR3 in amino acids: CATSSQGTGRGYTF. Written as DNA, the CDR3 is TGTGCCACCAGCAGCCAGGGGACAGGGAGGGGCTACACCTTC.

The CDR3 here is CASSRRGYEQYF. CDR3 nucleotides: TGTGCCAGCAGTCGAAGGGGGTACGAGCAGTACTTC. This chain connects TRBV6-5 to TRBJ2-7, with D maybe TRBD1 (6 bases). V gave up 5 bases and J gave up 4 bases, with 9 bases separating them. The CDR3 loop spans 12 amino acids. Germline CDR1 reads MNHEY; CDR2 reads SVGAGI.

The V gene is TRBV7-2, the J gene TRBJ1-1; TRBD1 agrees at 9 bases. The V and J ends lost 1 base and 4 bases, in that order; junction bases with no gene match: 10. The germline gives CDR1 SGHTA, CDR2 FQGNSA. CDR3 length: 17 residues. In DNA form, the CDR3 reads TGTGCCAGCAGCTTAGGGCCTCCGGGACAGGGCAGCACTGAAGCTTTCTTT. Amino acids: CASSLGPPGQGSTEAFF. Combining the CDR3 with reference TRBV7-2 and TRBJ1-1 gives the whole variable domain GAGVSQSPSNKVTEKGKDVELRCDPISGHTALYWYRQSLGQGLEFLIYFQGNSAPDKSGLPSDRFSAERTGGSVSTLTIQRTQQEDSAVYLCASSLGPPGQGSTEAFFGQGTRLTVV.

The rearrangement joins TRBV10-2 to TRBJ2-7; D perhaps matches TRBD1 (5 bases). Germline-derived CDR1 and CDR2 are WSHSY and SAAADI. The V end was cut by 6 bases, the J end by 6 bases, with 6 bases between. The CDR3 loop spans 10 amino acids. This chain's CDR3 is CASSQGEQYF. The DNA for the CDR3 is TGCGCCAGCAGCCAGGGCGAGCAGTACTTC.

CDR3 coding DNA: TGTGCCAGCAGTTCACAGGGGCCGTCCTACGAGCAGTACTTC. Translated: CASSSQGPSYEQYF. The chain recombines TRBV2 with TRBJ2-7, with 7 positions matching TRBD1. The V gene end was trimmed by 5 bases and the J gene end by 1 base; junction bases not matched to a gene: 5. CDR1 and CDR2 (germline): SNHLY, FYNNEI. The CDR3 totals 14 residues.

This chain joins TRBV19 and TRBJ1-2; D not certain. CDR1 and CDR2 from the germline V gene are LNHDA and SQIVND (reference sequence). This CDR3 has 13 residues. Deletions cut 3 bases from V and 5 bases from J, with 10 bases between. The DNA of the CDR3 is TGTGCCAGTAGTATCCCCCCGCGGTATGGCTACACCTTC. Translation: CASSIPPRYGYTF.

This chain joins TRBV7-2 and TRBJ2-5; D gene unclear. The CDR3 runs 15 residues. The V gene lost 1 base and the J gene lost 5 bases, with 14 bases spanning the gap. CDR1 SGHTA and CDR2 FQGNSA come from the germline V gene. Here the CDR3 DNA reads TGTGCCAGCAGCTTAGAAGGAGCACTTCGGGAGACCCAGTACTTC. Its translation: CASSLEGALRETQYF. The variable domain in full, completed from reference TRBV7-2 and TRBJ2-5, reads GAGVSQSPSNKVTEKGKDVELRCDPISGHTALYWYRQSLGQGLEFLIYFQGNSAPDKSGLPSDRFSAERTGGSVSTLTIQRTQQEDSAVYLCASSLEGALRETQYFGPGTRLLVL.

This chain joins TRBV29-1 and TRBJ2-2; a possible D gene is TRBD1 (7 bases). Germline V CDR1 and CDR2: SQVTM, ANQGSEA. Trimming stripped 3 bases from V and 5 bases from J, with 16 bases between. CDR3 length equals 15 residues. CDR3 loop: CSVELTGRRTGELFF. The CDR3 region has the DNA TGCAGCGTTGAGCTGACAGGGAGGAGGACCGGGGAGCTGTTTTTT.

The chain joins TRBV7-2 to TRBJ2-2, with 7 bases aligning to TRBD1. Trimming cost V 5 bases and J 6 bases; bases outside gene matches: 9. The V gene's germline CDR1 is SGHTA and CDR2 FQGNSA. The CDR3 loop spans 15 amino acids. For the CDR3, the DNA is TGTGCCAGCAGCCAAAGACAGGGCGAGGCCGGGGAGCTGTTTTTT. This encodes CASSQRQGEAGELFF.

This rearrangement joins TRBV30 to TRBJ1-2, with D unresolved. V shed 0 bases and J shed 4 bases, with 6 bases lying between them. This CDR3 region has 12 residues. The germline CDR1 and CDR2 sequences are GTSNPN and SVGIG (reference sequence). The CDR3: CAWSVSGYGYTF. The CDR3 bases are TGTGCCTGGAGTGTATCCGGCTATGGCTACACCTTC.

This chain uses TRBV12-5 with TRBJ2-1; 9 bases map to TRBD2. V dropped 3 bases and J dropped 9; count of bases not matched to a gene: 9. Germline CDR1 LGHNT, CDR2 FRNRAP. The CDR3 totals 15 residues. The CDR3: CASGFGLAGVGEQFF. The CDR3 bases are TGTGCTAGTGGTTTCGGTTTAGCGGGGGTAGGTGAGCAGTTCTTC.

V usage is TRBV4-1 and J usage is TRBJ2-2, with a possible D match to TRBD1 (6 bases). The germline V gene has CDR1 MGHRA and CDR2 YSYEKL. This CDR3 comprises 17 residues. Trimming removed 3 bases from V and 1 base from J, with 15 bases in between. As DNA, the CDR3 is TGCGCCAGCAGCCAGGTAAACAGGGTTGGGAACACCGGGGAGCTGTTTTTT. Protein product: CASSQVNRVGNTGELFF.

The rearrangement uses TRBV7-9 and TRBJ1-1; 7 nucleotides match TRBD1. The trim removed 4 bases at V and 5 bases at J, leaving 7 bases unmatched. There are 14 residues in the CDR3. In germline, CDR1 is SEHNR, CDR2 FQNEAQ (reference sequence). CDR3: CASSSIQGRTEAFF. The CDR3, as DNA: TGTGCCAGCAGCTCGATACAGGGGCGGACTGAAGCTTTCTTT. The full variable domain, in which reference TRBV7-9 and TRBJ1-1 provide the parts outside the CDR3, is DTGVSQNPRHKITKRGQNVTFRCDPISEHNRLYWYRQTLGQGPEFLTYFQNEAQLEKSRLLSDRFSAERPKGSFSTLEIQRTEQGDSAMYLCASSSIQGRTEAFFGQGTRLTVV.

The chain is built from TRBV6-5 and TRBJ2-3; 8 positions match TRBD1. The CDR3 totals 14 residues. J gave up 2 bases and V 4 bases, and 2 bases lay outside the gene matches. Germline CDR1 and CDR2: MNHEY and SVGAGI. The CDR3 reads CASSLTGDTDTQYF. The CDR3, as DNA: TGTGCCAGCAGTTTGACAGGGGACACAGATACGCAGTATTTT.

The chain recombines TRBV18 with TRBJ1-4; D remains ambiguous. The CDR3 contains 13 residues. In germline, CDR1 is KGHSH, CDR2 LQKENI. The V end was cut by 1 base, the J end by 14 bases, with 14 bases between. CDR3 in amino acids: CASSPREGPRLFF. In DNA form, the CDR3 reads TGTGCCAGCTCACCACGGGAGGGCCCCCGCCTGTTTTTT.

Details on this clone: No conserved phenylalanine or tryptophan ends this CDR3, so it is likely a read error. The chain is built from TRBV29-1 and TRBJ1-2; 10 positions match TRBD1. The J segment lost 4 bases and the V segment lost 5 bases, leaving 4 bases of the junction unmatched. Germline CDR1 and CDR2: SQVTM and ANQGSEA. This CDR3 is 13 amino acids long. The CDR3 nucleotides read TGCAGCGTTTGGACAGGGGGAGCCTATGGCTACACCCTC. Its protein is CSVWTGGAYGYTL.

The V and J genes are TRBV5-6 and TRBJ2-1; 11 bases line up with TRBD2. Germline V lookup: CDR1 SGHDT, CDR2 YYEEEE. The V and J ends lost 0 bases and 12 bases, in that order; junction bases with no gene match: 14. The CDR3 runs to 17 residues. This CDR3 is CASSLGAGTSGKLRQFF. The CDR3 bases are TGTGCCAGCAGCTTGGGGGCCGGGACTAGCGGTAAATTGCGGCAGTTCTTC.

The CDR3 loop reads CASNPPWQDTGELFF. The CDR3 DNA sequence: TGTGCCAGCAACCCACCGTGGCAAGACACCGGGGAGCTGTTTTTT. The V call is TRBV7-9, the J call TRBJ2-2; D is uncertain. The CDR3 is made up of 15 amino acids. Trimming took off 7 bases at V and 3 bases at J, with 15 bases between the two ends. Germline CDR1 reads SEHNR; CDR2 reads FQNEAQ (reference sequence).

V gene TRBV27 combines with J gene TRBJ2-1, with 11 bases identical to TRBD1. CDR1 and CDR2 from the germline V gene are MNHEY and SMNVEV (reference sequence). CDR3 length equals 15 residues. J was trimmed by 8 bases and V by 6 bases; bases with no gene match: 9. DNA for the CDR3: TGTGCCAGCAGCCTCGGGGACAGGGGGATTGATGAGCAGTTCTTC. This encodes CASSLGDRGIDEQFF.

The J gene is TRBJ2-1, the V gene TRBV27, with TRBD1 matching 9 bases. Trimming cost V 2 bases and J 5 bases; bases outside gene matches: 7. Germline V gene lookup returns CDR1 MNHEY and CDR2 SMNVEV (reference sequence). This CDR3 has 16 amino acids. CDR3 in amino acids: CASSLGGQGTNNEQFF. CDR3 sequence (DNA): TGTGCCAGCAGTTTAGGGGGACAGGGTACGAACAATGAGCAGTTCTTC.

The chain employs TRBV5-6 and TRBJ2-5; 9 bases agree with TRBD1. The CDR3 covers 15 residues. The V and J ends lost 0 bases and 1 base, in that order; junction bases with no gene match: 1. CDR1 SGHDT and CDR2 YYEEEE come from the germline V gene. The CDR3 sequence is CASSLEGQGQETQYF. DNA for the CDR3: TGTGCCAGCAGCTTGGAGGGACAGGGCCAAGAGACCCAGTACTTC. Filled out from reference TRBV5-6 and TRBJ2-5, the complete variable domain reads DAGVTQSPTHLIKTRGQQVTLRCSPKSGHDTVSWYQQALGQGPQFIFQYYEEEERQRGNFPDRFSGHQFPNYSSELNVNALLLGDSALYLCASSLEGQGQETQYFGPGTRLLVL.

The V and J genes are TRBV4-2 and TRBJ2-5; TRBD2 aligns across 13 bases. The CDR3 has 19 residues. The trim removed 0 bases at V and 1 base at J, leaving 8 bases unmatched. Germline CDR1 and CDR2: LGHNA and YNFKEQ. The chain's CDR3 is CASSQEILAGGPSQETQYF. The DNA for the CDR3 is TGTGCCAGCAGCCAAGAAATACTAGCGGGGGGGCCTAGCCAAGAGACCCAGTACTTC.

The chain has TRBV11-2 and TRBJ2-7; TRBD2 agrees at 9 bases. Germline V gene sequence: CDR1 SGHAT, CDR2 FQNNGV. J was trimmed by 3 bases and V by 5 bases; bases with no gene match: 5. This CDR3 is built from 14 residues. This chain's CDR3 is CASSATSGYYEQYF. The CDR3 region has the DNA TGTGCCAGCAGCGCGACTAGCGGATACTACGAGCAGTACTTC.

This clone appeared a single time. This chain links TRBV5-1 with TRBJ2-1; TRBD2 might be the D (7 bases). The CDR3 has 16 amino acids. Per germline, CDR1 SGHRS and CDR2 YFSETQ. Trimming took off 7 bases at V and 3 bases at J, with 20 bases between the two ends. CDR3 sequence: CASRAITGGNYNEQFF. CDR3 nucleotide sequence: TGCGCCAGCCGAGCAATAACGGGGGGCAACTACAATGAGCAGTTCTTC.

The chain is built from TRBV30 and TRBJ2-7, with TRBD2 matching 8 bases. CDR1 GTSNPN and CDR2 SVGIG come from the germline V gene (reference sequence). V dropped 2 bases and J dropped 5; count of bases not matched to a gene: 11. The CDR3 extends over 15 amino acids. The CDR3 region has the DNA TGTGCCTGGAGTATTGCTGGCGGGGGGCGGAACGAGCAGTACTTC. Translation gives CAWSIAGGGRNEQYF.

The J gene is TRBJ2-1, the V gene TRBV30, with 13 positions matching TRBD2. The CDR3 is 17 residues long. Germline V gene lookup returns CDR1 GTSNPN and CDR2 SVGIG (reference sequence). With 1 base clipped from V and 16 bases from J, the junction kept 19 bases outside the gene matches. Here the CDR3 reads CAWSAQRTSGGPGRKFF. CDR3 in DNA: TGTGCCTGGAGTGCCCAACGGACTAGCGGGGGCCCGGGTCGCAAATTCTTC.

The V call is TRBV15, the J call TRBJ2-5; 12 bases match TRBD1. CDR1 is LNHNV, CDR2 YYDKDF, per germline (reference sequence). With 0 bases clipped from V and 2 bases from J, the junction kept 7 bases outside the gene matches. The CDR3 extends over 18 amino acids. CDR3 residues: CATSREGQGARFQETQYF. In DNA form, the CDR3 reads TGTGCCACCAGCAGAGAGGGACAGGGGGCCCGGTTTCAAGAGACCCAGTACTTC.

This chain uses TRBV10-3 with TRBJ2-7; D unresolved. The CDR3 spans 12 residues. Germline V gene data show CDR1 as ENHRY and CDR2 as SYGVKD. The ends were cut back, 3 bases at V and 2 bases at J, with 5 bases in the middle. DNA of the CDR3: TGTGCCATCAGTGACAGAACCTACGAGCAGTACTTC. Translated, it gives CAISDRTYEQYF.

This clone has just a few counts. The chain links TRBV6-1 to TRBJ1-5, with 7 bases matching TRBD1. The CDR3 contains 16 residues. V shed 1 base, J shed 2 bases, and the junction held 5 bases outside the gene matches. CDR1 is MNHNS and CDR2 is SASEGT in the germline V gene. CDR3 DNA: TGTGCCAGCAGTGAAGTGGCAGGGGGTGGCAATCAGCCCCAGCATTTT. This translates into CASSEVAGGGNQPQHF.

The chain joins TRBV7-2 to TRBJ1-1; 8 nucleotides match TRBD1. Looked up from germline, CDR1 is SGHTA and CDR2 is FQGNSA. The CDR3 loop spans 15 amino acids. J was trimmed by 0 bases and V by 5 bases; bases with no gene match: 5. CDR3 amino acids: CASSAWDRMNTEAFF. Written as DNA, the CDR3 is TGTGCCAGCAGCGCCTGGGACAGGATGAACACTGAAGCTTTCTTT.

The chain employs TRBV5-1 and TRBJ2-3; 9 bases agree with TRBD2. The V and J ends lost 2 bases and 1 base, in that order; junction bases with no gene match: 2. This CDR3 comprises 15 residues. Germline CDR1 and CDR2: SGHRS and YFSETQ. CDR3 DNA: TGCGCCAGCAGCTTTAGCGGGGGACGCACAGATACGCAGTATTTT. This codes for CASSFSGGRTDTQYF.

The chain joins TRBV19 to TRBJ2-7; possible D gene TRBD1, 5 bases. Per the germline V gene, CDR1 is LNHDA and CDR2 is SQIVND (reference sequence). CDR3 size: 19 residues. Trimming took off 2 bases at V and 3 bases at J, with 26 bases between the two ends. In DNA form, the CDR3 reads TGTGCCAGTAGTATATTCCAGTTGGGCCAGGGTCGTGATAACTACGAGCAGTACTTC. It yields the protein CASSIFQLGQGRDNYEQYF.